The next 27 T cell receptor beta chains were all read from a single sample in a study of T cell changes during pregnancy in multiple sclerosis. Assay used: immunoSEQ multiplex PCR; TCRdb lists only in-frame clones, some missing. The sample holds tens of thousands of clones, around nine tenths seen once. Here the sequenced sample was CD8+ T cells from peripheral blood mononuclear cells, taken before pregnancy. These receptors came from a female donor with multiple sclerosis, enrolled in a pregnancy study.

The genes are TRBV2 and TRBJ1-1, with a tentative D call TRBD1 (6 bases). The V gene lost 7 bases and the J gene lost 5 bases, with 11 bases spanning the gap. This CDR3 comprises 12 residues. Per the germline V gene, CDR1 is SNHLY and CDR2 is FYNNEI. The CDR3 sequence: CASKQGLTEAFF. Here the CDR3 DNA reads TGTGCCAGCAAACAGGGTTTGACTGAAGCTTTCTTT.

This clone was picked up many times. The CDR3 DNA follows: TGTGCCAGCAGCTTTCGGACAGTGAGCCCTCAAGAGACCCAGTACTTC. Amino acid sequence: CASSFRTVSPQETQYF. The chain joins TRBV7-2 to TRBJ2-5; possibly TRBD1 for D (6 bases). The ends were cut back, 3 bases at V and 2 bases at J, with 16 bases in the middle. The CDR3 has 16 amino acids. The V gene's germline CDR1 is SGHTA and CDR2 FQGNSA.

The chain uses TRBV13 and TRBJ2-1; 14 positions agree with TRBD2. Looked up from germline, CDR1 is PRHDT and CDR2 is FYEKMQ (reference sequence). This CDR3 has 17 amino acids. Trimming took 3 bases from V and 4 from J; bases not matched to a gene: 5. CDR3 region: CASSFRTSGGPYNEQFF. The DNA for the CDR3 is TGTGCCAGCAGCTTCAGGACTAGCGGGGGGCCATACAATGAGCAGTTCTTC.

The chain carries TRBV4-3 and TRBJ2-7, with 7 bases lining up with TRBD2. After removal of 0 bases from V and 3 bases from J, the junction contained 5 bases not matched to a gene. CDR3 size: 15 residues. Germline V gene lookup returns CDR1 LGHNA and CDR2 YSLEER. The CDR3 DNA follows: TGCGCCAGCAGCCAAGAAGGGTCGGGGGGCTACGAGCAGTACTTC. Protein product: CASSQEGSGGYEQYF.

In DNA form, the CDR3 reads TGTGCCAGCAGCTTAGGGACAGCAATGAACACTGAAGCTTTCTTT. Translating it yields CASSLGTAMNTEAFF. This rearrangement joins TRBV7-9 to TRBJ1-1; possibly TRBD1 for D (6 bases). Deletions cut 1 base from V and 0 bases from J, with 9 bases between. CDR1 and CDR2 (germline): SEHNR, FQNEAQ (reference sequence). This CDR3 region has 15 residues.

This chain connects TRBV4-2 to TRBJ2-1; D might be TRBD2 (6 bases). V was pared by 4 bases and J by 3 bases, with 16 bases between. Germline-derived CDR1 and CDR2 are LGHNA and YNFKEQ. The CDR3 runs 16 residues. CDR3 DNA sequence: TGTGCCAGCAGCCCAACCGGGGAGGCGAGCTACAATGAGCAGTTCTTC. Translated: CASSPTGEASYNEQFF.

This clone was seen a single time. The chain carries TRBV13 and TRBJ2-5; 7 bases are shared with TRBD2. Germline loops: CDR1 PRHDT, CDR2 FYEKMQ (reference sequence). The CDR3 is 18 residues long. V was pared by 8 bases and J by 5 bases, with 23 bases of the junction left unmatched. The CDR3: CASRTSITSGISGETQYF. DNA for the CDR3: TGTGCCAGCCGGACTAGTATTACTTCGGGGATCTCCGGGGAGACCCAGTACTTC.

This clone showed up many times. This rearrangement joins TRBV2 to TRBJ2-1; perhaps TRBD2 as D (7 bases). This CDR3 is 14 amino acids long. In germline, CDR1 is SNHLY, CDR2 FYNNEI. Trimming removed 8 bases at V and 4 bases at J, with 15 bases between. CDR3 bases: TGTGCCAGCCGCCCGGGGGGCGATTACAATGAGCAGTTCTTC. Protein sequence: CASRPGGDYNEQFF.

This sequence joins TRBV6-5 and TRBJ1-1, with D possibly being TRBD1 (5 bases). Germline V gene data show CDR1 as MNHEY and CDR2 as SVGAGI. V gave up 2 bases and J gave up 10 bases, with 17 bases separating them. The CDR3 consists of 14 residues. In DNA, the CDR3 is TGTGCCAGCAGTTACCGGACAATAGGAGCTCCAGCTTTCTTT. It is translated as CASSYRTIGAPAFF.

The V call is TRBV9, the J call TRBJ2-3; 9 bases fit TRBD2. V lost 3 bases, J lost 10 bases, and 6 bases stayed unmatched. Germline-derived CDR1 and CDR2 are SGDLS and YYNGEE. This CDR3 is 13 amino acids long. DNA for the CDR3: TGTGCCAGCAGCGACGTGACTAGCGGTCCGCAGTATTTT. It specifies CASSDVTSGPQYF.

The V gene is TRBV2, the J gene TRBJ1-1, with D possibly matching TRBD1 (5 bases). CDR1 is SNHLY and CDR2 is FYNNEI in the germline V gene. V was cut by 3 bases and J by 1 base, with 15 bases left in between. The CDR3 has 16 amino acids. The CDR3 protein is CASSEGLVLPNTEAFF. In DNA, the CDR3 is TGTGCCAGCAGTGAGGGACTGGTACTACCGAACACTGAAGCTTTCTTT.

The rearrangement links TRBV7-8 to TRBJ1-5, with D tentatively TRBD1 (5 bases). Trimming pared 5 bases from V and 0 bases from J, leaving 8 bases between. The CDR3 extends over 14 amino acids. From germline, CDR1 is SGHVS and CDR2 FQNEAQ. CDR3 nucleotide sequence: TGTGCCAGCAGCCCGGGGGGTAGCAATCAGCCCCAGCATTTT. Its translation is CASSPGGSNQPQHF.

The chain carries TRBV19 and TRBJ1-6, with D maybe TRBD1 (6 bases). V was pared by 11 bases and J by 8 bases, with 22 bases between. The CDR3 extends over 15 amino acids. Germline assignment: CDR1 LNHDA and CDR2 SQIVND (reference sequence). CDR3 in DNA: TGTGCCGGGAAGGACAGTTTTTTATCCGATTCACCCCTCCACTTT. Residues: CAGKDSFLSDSPLHF.

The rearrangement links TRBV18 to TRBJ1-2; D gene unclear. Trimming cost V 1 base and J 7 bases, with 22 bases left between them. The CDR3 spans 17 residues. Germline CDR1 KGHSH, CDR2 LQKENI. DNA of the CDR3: TGTGCCAGCTCACCACATATGACCGGAGCCGGAGAGGGTGGCTACACCTTC. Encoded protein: CASSPHMTGAGEGGYTF.

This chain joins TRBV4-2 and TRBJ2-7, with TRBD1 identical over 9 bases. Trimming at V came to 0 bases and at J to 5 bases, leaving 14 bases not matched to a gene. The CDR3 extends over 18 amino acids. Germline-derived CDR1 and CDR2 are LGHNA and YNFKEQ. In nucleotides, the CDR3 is TGTGCCAGCAGCCAAGAGTCTTGGACCGGGACAGGGTTCCACGAGCAGTACTTC. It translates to CASSQESWTGTGFHEQYF.

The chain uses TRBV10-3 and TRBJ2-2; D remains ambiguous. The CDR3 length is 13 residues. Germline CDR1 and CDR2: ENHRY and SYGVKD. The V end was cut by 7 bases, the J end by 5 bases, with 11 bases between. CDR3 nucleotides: TGTGCCATCAAAGAGACATCTACCGGGGAGCTGTTTTTT. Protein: CAIKETSTGELFF.

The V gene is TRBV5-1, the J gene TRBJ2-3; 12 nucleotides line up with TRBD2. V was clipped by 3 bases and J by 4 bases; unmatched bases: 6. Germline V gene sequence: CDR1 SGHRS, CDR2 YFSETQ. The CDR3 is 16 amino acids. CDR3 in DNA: TGCGCCAGCAGCTCGACTAGCGGGAGATCGCCAGATACGCAGTATTTT. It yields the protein CASSSTSGRSPDTQYF.

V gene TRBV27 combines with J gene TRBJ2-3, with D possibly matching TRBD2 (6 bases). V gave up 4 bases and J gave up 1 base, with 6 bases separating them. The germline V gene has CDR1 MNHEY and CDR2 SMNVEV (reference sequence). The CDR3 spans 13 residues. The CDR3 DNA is TGTGCCAGCAGTTGGGGGGGCACAGATACGCAGTATTTT. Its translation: CASSWGGTDTQYF.

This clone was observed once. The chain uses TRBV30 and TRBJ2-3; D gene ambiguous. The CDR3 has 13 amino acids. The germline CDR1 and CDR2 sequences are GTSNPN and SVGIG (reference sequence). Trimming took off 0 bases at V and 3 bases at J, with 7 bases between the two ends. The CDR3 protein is CAWSVEETDTQYF. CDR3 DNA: TGTGCCTGGAGTGTTGAGGAGACAGATACGCAGTATTTT.

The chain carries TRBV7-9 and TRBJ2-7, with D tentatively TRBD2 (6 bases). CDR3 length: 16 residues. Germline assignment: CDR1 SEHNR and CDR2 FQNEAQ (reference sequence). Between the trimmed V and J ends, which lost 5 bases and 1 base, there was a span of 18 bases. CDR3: CASSPMTQTRSYEQYF. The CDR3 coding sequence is TGTGCCAGCAGCCCTATGACGCAGACTAGGTCCTACGAGCAGTACTTC. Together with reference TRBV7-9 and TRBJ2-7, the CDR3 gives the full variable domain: DTGVSQNPRHKITKRGQNVTFRCDPISEHNRLYWYRQTLGQGPEFLTYFQNEAQLEKSRLLSDRFSAERPKGSFSTLEIQRTEQGDSAMYLCASSPMTQTRSYEQYFGPGTRLTVT.

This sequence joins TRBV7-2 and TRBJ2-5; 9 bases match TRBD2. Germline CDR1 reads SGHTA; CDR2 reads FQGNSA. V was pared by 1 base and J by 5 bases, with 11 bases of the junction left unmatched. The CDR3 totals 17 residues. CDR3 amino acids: CASSLVLGGGAQETQYF. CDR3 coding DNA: TGTGCCAGCAGCTTAGTTCTAGGCGGGGGGGCCCAGGAGACCCAGTACTTC.

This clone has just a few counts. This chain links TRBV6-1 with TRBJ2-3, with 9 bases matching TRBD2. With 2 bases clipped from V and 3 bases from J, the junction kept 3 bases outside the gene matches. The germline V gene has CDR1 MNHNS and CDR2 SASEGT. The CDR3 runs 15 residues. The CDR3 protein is CASSEQAGGTDTQYF. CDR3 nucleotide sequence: TGTGCCAGCAGTGAACAAGCGGGAGGTACAGATACGCAGTATTTT.

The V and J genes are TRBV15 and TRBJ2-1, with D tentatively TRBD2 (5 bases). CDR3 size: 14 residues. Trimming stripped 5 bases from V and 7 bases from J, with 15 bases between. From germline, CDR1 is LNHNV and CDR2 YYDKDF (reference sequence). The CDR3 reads CATSGSGSHNEQFF. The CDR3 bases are TGTGCCACCAGCGGCTCGGGGAGCCATAATGAGCAGTTCTTC.

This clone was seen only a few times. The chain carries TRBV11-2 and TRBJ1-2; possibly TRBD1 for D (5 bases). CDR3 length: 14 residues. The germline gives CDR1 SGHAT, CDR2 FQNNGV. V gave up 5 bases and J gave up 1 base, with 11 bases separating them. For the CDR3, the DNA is TGTGCCAGCAGCCAACAGGATCTTAACTATGGCTACACCTTC. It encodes CASSQQDLNYGYTF.

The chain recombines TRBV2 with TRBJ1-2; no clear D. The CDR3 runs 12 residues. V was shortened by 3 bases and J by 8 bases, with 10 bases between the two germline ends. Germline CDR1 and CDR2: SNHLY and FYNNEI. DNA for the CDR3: TGTGCCAGCAGTGACGGTGGCGGGGGCTACACCTTC. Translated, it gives CASSDGGGGYTF.

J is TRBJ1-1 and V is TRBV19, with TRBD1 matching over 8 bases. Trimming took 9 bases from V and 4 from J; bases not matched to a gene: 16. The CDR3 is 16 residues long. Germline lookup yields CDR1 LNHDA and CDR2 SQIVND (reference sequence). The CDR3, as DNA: TGTGCCAGCAAAAATTGGGACAGGTCGATCGGCACTGAAGCTTTCTTT. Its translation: CASKNWDRSIGTEAFF.

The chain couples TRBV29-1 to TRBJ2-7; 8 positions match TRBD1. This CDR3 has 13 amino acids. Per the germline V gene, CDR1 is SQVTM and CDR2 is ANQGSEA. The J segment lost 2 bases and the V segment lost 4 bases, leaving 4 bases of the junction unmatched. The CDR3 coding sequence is TGCAGCGTTGGCGGGACAGGCCCCTACGAGCAGTACTTC. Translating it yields CSVGGTGPYEQYF.